The 16 T cell receptor beta chains below were found in one sample sequenced in a study of T cell changes during pregnancy in multiple sclerosis (dated by TCRdb to about 2019). Library construction relied on the immunoSEQ multiplex PCR assay. TCRdb carries this immuneACCESS record with in-frame sequences only. Its versions omit some clonotypes, under half of them owing to an unresolved V gene in the studies checked, with the rest unexplained. The sample table shows 20,000 to 25,000 clones, and 86% are seen once. The ten biggest clones cover approximately 1% of the sample. Sequenced material: CD4+ T cells from peripheral blood mononuclear cells, taken in the first trimester of pregnancy. The receptors here all came from a female donor in good health, enrolled as a control in a pregnancy study.

The rearrangement links TRBV5-4 to TRBJ2-2; 11 bases are shared with TRBD2. The germline CDR1 and CDR2 sequences are SGHNT and YYREEE (reference sequence). J gave up 4 bases and V 0 bases, and 5 bases lay outside the gene matches. CDR3 size: 17 residues. The CDR3 protein is CASSLGLAGGVTGELFF. In DNA form, the CDR3 reads TGTGCCAGCAGCTTGGGATTAGCGGGAGGGGTCACCGGGGAGCTGTTTTTT.

The chain combines TRBV15 with TRBJ1-5, with D perhaps matching TRBD1 (5 bases). Germline-derived CDR1 and CDR2 are LNHNV and YYDKDF (reference sequence). The V gene lost 1 base and the J gene lost 2 bases, with 6 bases spanning the gap. This CDR3 comprises 14 residues. CDR3 bases: TGTGCCACCAGCAGAGGGGGGGGCAATCAGCCCCAGCATTTT. Amino acid sequence: CATSRGGGNQPQHF.

The rearrangement links TRBV5-1 to TRBJ2-4; 7 bases fit TRBD2. The germline V gene has CDR1 SGHRS and CDR2 YFSETQ. The CDR3 spans 15 residues. Trimming took 0 bases from V and 7 from J; bases not matched to a gene: 7. The CDR3 region is CASSLGLAPANIQYF. CDR3 nucleotides: TGCGCCAGCAGCTTGGGACTAGCCCCGGCGAACATTCAGTACTTC. The full variable domain, in which reference TRBV5-1 and TRBJ2-4 provide the parts outside the CDR3, is KAGVTQTPRYLIKTRGQQVTLSCSPISGHRSVSWYQQTPGQGLQFLFEYFSETQRNKGNFPGRFSGRQFSNSRSEMNVSTLELGDSALYLCASSLGLAPANIQYFGAGTRLSVL.

V usage is TRBV7-9 and J usage is TRBJ2-5; 12 bases align to TRBD2. This CDR3 is 18 amino acids long. V shed 5 bases and J 5 bases; nucleotides not matched to a gene: 15. The V gene's germline CDR1 is SEHNR and CDR2 FQNEAQ (reference sequence). CDR3 sequence: CASSGEILAGGPRETQYF. The CDR3 DNA reads as TGTGCCAGCAGCGGGGAGATTCTAGCGGGAGGGCCCAGGGAGACCCAGTACTTC.

The gene calls are TRBV10-2 and TRBJ2-2; D uncertain. V lost 3 bases, J lost 7 bases, and 18 bases lay in between. The CDR3 runs to 16 residues. Germline CDR1 reads WSHSY; CDR2 reads SAAADI. CDR3 in DNA: TGCGCCAGCAGTGAACCCCCGACTGTGGGTGACGGGGAGCTGTTTTTT. As protein: CASSEPPTVGDGELFF.

Written as DNA, the CDR3 is TGTGCCAGCAGCTCACCAGGGGGTCTCTATGGCTACACCTTC. Its protein is CASSSPGGLYGYTF. V is TRBV5-4 and J is TRBJ1-2, with TRBD1 identical over 7 bases. Trimming took 3 bases from V and 4 from J; bases not matched to a gene: 6. The germline gives CDR1 SGHNT, CDR2 YYREEE (reference sequence). The CDR3 contains 14 residues.

This clone appeared a single time. The chain couples TRBV11-2 to TRBJ2-7, with 7 bases fitting TRBD2. The CDR3 contains 15 residues. The germline CDR1 and CDR2 sequences are SGHAT and FQNNGV. After removal of 0 bases from V and 2 bases from J, the junction contained 4 bases not matched to a gene. This CDR3 reads CASSLDGEGPYEQYF. The CDR3, as DNA: TGTGCCAGCAGCTTAGACGGGGAGGGTCCCTACGAGCAGTACTTC.

The chain is built from TRBV18 and TRBJ1-2; 9 bases fit TRBD1. There are 15 residues in the CDR3. The trim removed 3 bases at V and 3 bases at J, leaving 5 bases unmatched. Germline V gene sequence: CDR1 KGHSH, CDR2 LQKENI. Here the CDR3 reads CASSPQDRGDYGYTF. The CDR3 nucleotides read TGTGCCAGCTCACCGCAGGACAGGGGAGACTATGGCTACACCTTC.

The V call is TRBV11-2, the J call TRBJ2-3; D call uncertain. The CDR3 spans 17 residues. The V end was cut by 4 bases, the J end by 0 bases, with 17 bases between. Germline V gene sequence: CDR1 SGHAT, CDR2 FQNNGV. CDR3 loop: CASSSAPPQASTDTQYF. The CDR3 DNA reads as TGTGCCAGCAGCTCCGCTCCCCCCCAGGCTAGCACAGATACGCAGTATTTT.

J is TRBJ1-6 and V is TRBV6-4, with 10 nucleotides matching TRBD1. Trimming took 9 bases from V and 7 from J; bases not matched to a gene: 3. This CDR3 comprises 13 residues. CDR1 MRHNA and CDR2 SNTAGT come from the germline V gene. CDR3 protein: CASPGQGNSPLHF. CDR3 DNA sequence: TGTGCCAGTCCGGGACAGGGGAATTCACCCCTCCACTTT.

A single count supports this clone. V usage is TRBV19 and J usage is TRBJ2-2; TRBD1 agrees at 8 bases. CDR3 length equals 15 residues. Germline assignment: CDR1 LNHDA and CDR2 SQIVND (reference sequence). The trim removed 6 bases at V and 7 bases at J, leaving 10 bases unmatched. The CDR3 bases are TGTGCCAGTAGCTGGACAGGGCTGGACAACGGGGAGCTGTTTTTT. It yields the protein CASSWTGLDNGELFF. Variable domain in full (rest from reference TRBV19 and TRBJ2-2): DGGITQSPKYLFRKEGQNVTLSCEQNLNHDAMYWYRQDPGQGLRLIYYSQIVNDFQKGDIAEGYSVSREKKESFPLTVTSAQKNPTAFYLCASSWTGLDNGELFFGEGSRLTVL.

V usage is TRBV6-1 and J usage is TRBJ1-5, with D perhaps TRBD1 (6 bases). The germline V gene encodes CDR1 MNHNS and CDR2 SASEGT. V gave up 9 bases and J gave up 0 bases, with 15 bases separating them. The CDR3 sequence is 15 residues long. This CDR3 is CASISTGNSNQPQHF. As DNA, the CDR3 is TGTGCCAGTATTTCAACAGGGAATAGCAATCAGCCCCAGCATTTT.

The chain has TRBV7-2 and TRBJ2-5; TRBD2 aligns across 9 bases. The ends lost 1 base at V and 5 bases at J; junction bases unmatched: 8. Germline V gene sequence: CDR1 SGHTA, CDR2 FQGNSA. CDR3 length: 16 residues. This CDR3 reads CASSLGGGGAFETQYF. CDR3 sequence (DNA): TGTGCCAGCAGCTTAGGAGGCGGGGGGGCCTTTGAGACCCAGTACTTC.

The CDR3 nucleotides are TGTGCCAGCAGCGCCCTCGGGGCTAGCGGGAAAAGGGACGAGCAGTACTTC. It encodes CASSALGASGKRDEQYF. The chain has TRBV11-2 and TRBJ2-7, with 9 bases lining up with TRBD2. The CDR3 consists of 17 residues. Germline V gives CDR1 SGHAT, CDR2 FQNNGV. With 5 bases clipped from V and 5 bases from J, the junction kept 16 bases outside the gene matches.

The V gene is TRBV27, the J gene TRBJ1-5; TRBD1 aligns across 9 bases. The germline V gene encodes CDR1 MNHEY and CDR2 SMNVEV (reference sequence). The CDR3 is 15 residues long. Losses at the gene ends were 8 bases for V and 7 bases for J; bases not matched to a gene: 12. The CDR3 loop is CASGTGIRVGQPQHF. CDR3 bases: TGTGCCAGCGGGACAGGGATTAGAGTGGGGCAGCCCCAGCATTTT.

The V and J genes are TRBV11-3 and TRBJ2-1; maybe TRBD1 (7 bases). This CDR3 comprises 15 residues. The V end lost 7 bases, the J end lost 7 bases, and 20 bases lay between the germline ends. Germline V gives CDR1 SGHNT, CDR2 YENEEA. The CDR3 region has the DNA TGTGCCAGCACCTCGCCCTCTCCAGGGGGGAATGAGCAGTTCTTC. This translates into CASTSPSPGGNEQFF.